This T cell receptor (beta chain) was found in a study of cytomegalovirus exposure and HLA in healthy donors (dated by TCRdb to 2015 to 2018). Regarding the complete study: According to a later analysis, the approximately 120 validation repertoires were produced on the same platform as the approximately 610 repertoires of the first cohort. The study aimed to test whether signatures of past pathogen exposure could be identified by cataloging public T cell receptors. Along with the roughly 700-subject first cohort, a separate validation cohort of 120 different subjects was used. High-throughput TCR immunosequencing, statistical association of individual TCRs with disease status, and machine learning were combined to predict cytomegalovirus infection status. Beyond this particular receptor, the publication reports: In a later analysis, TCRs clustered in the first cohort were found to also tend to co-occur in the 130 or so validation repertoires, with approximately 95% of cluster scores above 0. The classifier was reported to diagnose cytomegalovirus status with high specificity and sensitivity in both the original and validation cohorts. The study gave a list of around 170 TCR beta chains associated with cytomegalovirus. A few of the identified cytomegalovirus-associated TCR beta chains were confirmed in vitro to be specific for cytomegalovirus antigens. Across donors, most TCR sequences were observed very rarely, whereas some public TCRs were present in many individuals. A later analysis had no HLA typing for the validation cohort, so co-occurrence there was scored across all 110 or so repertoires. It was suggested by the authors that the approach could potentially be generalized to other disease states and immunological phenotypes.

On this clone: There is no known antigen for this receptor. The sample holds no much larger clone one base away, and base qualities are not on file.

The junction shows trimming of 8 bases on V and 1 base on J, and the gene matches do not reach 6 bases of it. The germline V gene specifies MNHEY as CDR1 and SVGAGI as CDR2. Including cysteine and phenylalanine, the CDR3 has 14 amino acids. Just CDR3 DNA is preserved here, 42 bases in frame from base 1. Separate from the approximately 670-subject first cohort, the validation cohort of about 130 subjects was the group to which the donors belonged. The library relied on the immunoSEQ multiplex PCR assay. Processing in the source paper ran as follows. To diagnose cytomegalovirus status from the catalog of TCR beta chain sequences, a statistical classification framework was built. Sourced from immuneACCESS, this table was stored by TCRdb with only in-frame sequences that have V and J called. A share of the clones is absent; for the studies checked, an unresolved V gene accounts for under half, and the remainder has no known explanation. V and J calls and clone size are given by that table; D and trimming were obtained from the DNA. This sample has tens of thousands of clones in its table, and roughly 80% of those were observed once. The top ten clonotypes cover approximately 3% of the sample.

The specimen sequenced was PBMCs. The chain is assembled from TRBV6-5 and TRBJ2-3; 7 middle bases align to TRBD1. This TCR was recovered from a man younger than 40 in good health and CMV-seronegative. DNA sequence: TGTGCCAGCTCACAGGGGTGGGGCACAGATACGCAGTATTTT. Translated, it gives CASSQGWGTDTQYF.